Below are 27 T cell receptor beta chains sequenced from a single sample in a study of tumor T cells in aggressive B-cell lymphoma. Generated by immunoSEQ multiplex PCR, the TCRdb table keeps only in-frame clones and is missing some. Found here are roughly 5,700 clones, around three quarters of them singletons; the top ten hold approximately 8%. The sequencing input was tumor tissue. These receptors were collected from an adult with diffuse large B cell lymphoma.

This rearrangement joins TRBV7-6 to TRBJ2-3; the D gene is possibly TRBD2 (5 bases). Trimming removed 8 bases from V and 0 bases from J, with 15 bases in between. The CDR3 consists of 15 residues. Per germline, CDR1 SGHVS and CDR2 FNYEAQ. CDR3 coding DNA: TGTGCCAGCCTGTCTAGCCGCTCTAGCACAGATACGCAGTATTTT. It specifies CASLSSRSSTDTQYF.

In DNA form, the CDR3 reads TGTGCCAGCAGTTCCGGGGGACAGCAAGCTAACTATGGCTACACCTTC. This translates into CASSSGGQQANYGYTF. The chain combines TRBV27 with TRBJ1-2, with 7 bases aligning to TRBD1. The germline gives CDR1 MNHEY, CDR2 SMNVEV (reference sequence). The CDR3 is 16 amino acids. Trimming at V came to 4 bases and at J to 0 bases, leaving 8 bases not matched to a gene.

The chain uses TRBV7-8 and TRBJ1-1; TRBD1 aligns across 7 bases. The V gene end was trimmed by 3 bases and the J gene end by 1 base; junction bases not matched to a gene: 5. This CDR3 comprises 15 residues. Germline CDR1 and CDR2: SGHVS and FQNEAQ. The CDR3 bases are TGTGCCAGCAGCTTGCCGACAGGGACGAACACTGAAGCTTTCTTT. Its protein is CASSLPTGTNTEAFF.

The gene calls are TRBV13 and TRBJ2-7, with a possible D match to TRBD2 (6 bases). Trimming removed 2 bases from V and 1 base from J, with 12 bases in between. Germline V CDR1 and CDR2: PRHDT, FYEKMQ (reference sequence). This CDR3 has 15 residues. The CDR3 region has the DNA TGTGCCAGCAGCTTAATCGGGAGTAATTCCTACGAGCAGTACTTC. Its protein is CASSLIGSNSYEQYF.

The chain carries TRBV6-5 and TRBJ2-7; 8 bases are shared with TRBD2. The ends lost 5 bases at V and 0 bases at J; junction bases unmatched: 0. The CDR3 is made up of 13 amino acids. In germline, CDR1 is MNHEY, CDR2 SVGAGI. CDR3 sequence: CASSGTSSYEQYF. The CDR3 DNA follows: TGTGCCAGCAGTGGGACTAGCTCCTACGAGCAGTACTTC.

This chain joins TRBV10-3 and TRBJ1-2; 9 bases fit TRBD1. With 6 bases clipped from V and 8 bases from J, the junction kept 7 bases outside the gene matches. Germline values: CDR1 ENHRY, CDR2 SYGVKD. This CDR3 region has 13 residues. The CDR3 coding sequence is TGTGCCATCAGCACCGGGGACAGGGACGGCTACACCTTC. This sequence encodes CAISTGDRDGYTF.

The V and J genes are TRBV2 and TRBJ1-3; D call uncertain. CDR3 length: 12 amino acids. The germline gives CDR1 SNHLY, CDR2 FYNNEI. V was pared by 10 bases and J by 1 base, with 8 bases between. The DNA for the CDR3 is TGTGCCACCAGCGGGTCTGGAAACACCATATATTTT. Its protein is CATSGSGNTIYF.

The chain links TRBV19 to TRBJ1-5; a possible D gene is TRBD1 (6 bases). In germline, CDR1 is LNHDA, CDR2 SQIVND (reference sequence). This CDR3 is 17 amino acids long. Trimming removed 4 bases at V and 4 bases at J, with 20 bases between. The CDR3 DNA follows: TGTGCCAGTAGTAACACCCGGACAGTGCTCGGAAATCAGCCCCAGCATTTT. This translates into CASSNTRTVLGNQPQHF.

The CDR3 sequence is CASSDRDRVRQPQHF. For the CDR3, the DNA is TGTGCCAGCAGTGACCGGGACAGGGTACGCCAGCCCCAGCATTTT. This chain connects TRBV6-4 to TRBJ1-5, with 9 positions matching TRBD1. The CDR3 extends over 15 amino acids. Looked up from germline, CDR1 is MRHNA and CDR2 is SNTAGT. J was trimmed by 7 bases and V by 2 bases; bases with no gene match: 6.

The chain links TRBV7-6 to TRBJ1-1, with TRBD1 identical over 9 bases. Germline V gives CDR1 SGHVS, CDR2 FNYEAQ. CDR3 size: 13 residues. J gave up 7 bases and V 4 bases, and 4 bases lay outside the gene matches. The CDR3 DNA reads TGTGCCAGCAGCTGGACAGGGGACATTGAAGCTTTCTTT. Protein: CASSWTGDIEAFF.

The CDR3 nucleotides read TGTGCCAGCAGTTACTCGTACGGAGGTCGAAAAGAGACCCAGTACTTC. Protein product: CASSYSYGGRKETQYF. This rearrangement joins TRBV6-5 to TRBJ2-5; maybe TRBD2 (5 bases). Germline CDR1 MNHEY, CDR2 SVGAGI. With 0 bases removed from V and 3 bases from J, the gap between germline ends came to 14 bases. The CDR3 covers 16 residues.

V usage is TRBV7-8 and J usage is TRBJ1-3, with 7 bases matching TRBD1. This CDR3 has 17 amino acids. Germline-derived CDR1 and CDR2 are SGHVS and FQNEAQ. With 3 bases clipped from V and 0 bases from J, the junction kept 8 bases outside the gene matches. The CDR3 is CASSFAGTASSGNTIYF. The CDR3 DNA reads as TGTGCCAGCAGCTTCGCCGGGACAGCGAGCTCTGGAAACACCATATATTTT.

This clone appeared a few times. This chain joins TRBV5-6 and TRBJ2-3; D is possibly TRBD1 (5 bases). Germline assignment: CDR1 SGHDT and CDR2 YYEEEE. The CDR3 runs to 13 residues. V lost 5 bases to trimming and J lost 1 base, with 8 bases between them. Here the CDR3 DNA reads TGTGCCAGCAGTCTCAGGGGCACAGATACGCAGTATTTT. It encodes CASSLRGTDTQYF.

This chain uses TRBV15 with TRBJ1-5; tentatively, D is TRBD1 (6 bases). With 8 bases removed from V and 1 base from J, the gap between germline ends came to 15 bases. This CDR3 has 15 amino acids. Germline lookup yields CDR1 LNHNV and CDR2 YYDKDF (reference sequence). For the CDR3, the DNA is TGTGCCACCGCACAGGGCGTGGAGAGCAATCAGCCCCAGCATTTT. It encodes CATAQGVESNQPQHF.

The CDR3, as DNA: TGTGCCAGCAGCCCGAGCGGAAGCACAGATACGCAGTATTTT. This codes for CASSPSGSTDTQYF. The chain uses TRBV7-9 and TRBJ2-3; the D gene is possibly TRBD2 (5 bases). The CDR3 contains 14 residues. V lost 5 bases to trimming and J lost 0 bases, with 9 bases between them. Germline CDR1 is SEHNR and CDR2 is FQNEAQ (reference sequence).

Only a few counts were recorded for this clone. V is TRBV6-5 and J is TRBJ2-7; 9 bases match TRBD1. Germline V gene lookup returns CDR1 MNHEY and CDR2 SVGAGI. The V gene end was trimmed by 0 bases and the J gene end by 5 bases; junction bases not matched to a gene: 5. The CDR3 has 15 amino acids. CDR3: CASSYSPGQGHEQYF. Written as DNA, the CDR3 is TGTGCCAGCAGTTACTCGCCGGGACAGGGTCACGAGCAGTACTTC.

The chain carries TRBV13 and TRBJ1-5, with D uncertain. This CDR3 has 15 amino acids. V was cut by 0 bases and J by 6 bases, with 12 bases left in between. The V gene's germline CDR1 is PRHDT and CDR2 FYEKMQ (reference sequence). CDR3 in amino acids: CASSLGLGAGQPQHF. The DNA of the CDR3 is TGTGCCAGCAGCTTAGGTCTAGGAGCGGGTCAGCCCCAGCATTTT. Using reference TRBV13 and TRBJ1-5 for the parts outside the CDR3, the full variable domain is AAGVIQSPRHLIKEKRETATLKCYPIPRHDTVYWYQQGPGQDPQFLISFYEKMQSDKGSIPDRFSAQQFSDYHSELNMSSLELGDSALYFCASSLGLGAGQPQHFGDGTRLSIL.

The chain joins TRBV28 to TRBJ1-2; 7 bases are a match to TRBD1. This CDR3 contains 14 residues. Per germline, CDR1 MDHEN and CDR2 SYDVKM. V lost 8 bases, J lost 5 bases, and 11 bases stayed unmatched. The DNA of the CDR3 is TGTGCCAGCTACCGGACAGGACTCTTTTATGGCTACACCTTC. Translation: CASYRTGLFYGYTF.

The CDR3 is CASSPQRANYGYTF. CDR3 coding DNA: TGTGCCAGCAGCCCCCAGAGGGCTAACTATGGCTACACCTTC. This chain links TRBV7-2 with TRBJ1-2; no clear D gene. The CDR3 loop spans 14 amino acids. V was cut by 5 bases and J by 0 bases, with 10 bases left in between. Per germline, CDR1 SGHTA and CDR2 FQGNSA. Looking up the rest from reference TRBV7-2 and TRBJ1-2 gives the full variable domain: GAGVSQSPSNKVTEKGKDVELRCDPISGHTALYWYRQSLGQGLEFLIYFQGNSAPDKSGLPSDRFSAERTGGSVSTLTIQRTQQEDSAVYLCASSPQRANYGYTFGSGTRLTVV.

V gene TRBV25-1 combines with J gene TRBJ2-2; the match to TRBD2 covers 8 bases. This CDR3 is 16 amino acids long. Trimming took 2 bases from V and 4 from J; bases not matched to a gene: 6. Germline assignment: CDR1 MGHDK and CDR2 SYGVNS. DNA of the CDR3: TGTGCCAGCAGTGAACCCAGCGGGAGAGGCACCGGGGAGCTGTTTTTT. Translating it yields CASSEPSGRGTGELFF.

This clone appeared a few times. This chain uses TRBV28 with TRBJ1-2; D remains ambiguous. V shed 6 bases and J shed 4 bases, with 3 bases lying between them. This CDR3 has 10 residues. In germline, CDR1 is MDHEN, CDR2 SYDVKM. For the CDR3, the DNA is TGTGCCAGCAGCCGCTATGGCTACACCTTC. Translated, it gives CASSRYGYTF.

V is TRBV18 and J is TRBJ2-2, with D uncertain. The CDR3 has 13 amino acids. Germline V CDR1 and CDR2: KGHSH, LQKENI. Trimming pared 4 bases from V and 4 bases from J, leaving 7 bases between. The chain's CDR3 is CASSLRGTGELFF. The CDR3 nucleotides are TGTGCCAGCTCACTGCGTGGCACCGGGGAGCTGTTTTTT.

CDR3 bases: TGTGCCAGCAGCGACAGGGGATTCACAGATACGCAGTATTTT. Its translation: CASSDRGFTDTQYF. This chain connects TRBV5-4 to TRBJ2-3; TRBD1 matches 8 bases. V dropped 4 bases and J dropped 2; count of bases not matched to a gene: 3. This CDR3 comprises 14 residues. Per germline, CDR1 SGHNT and CDR2 YYREEE (reference sequence).

This sequence joins TRBV12-5 and TRBJ2-3; 8 positions match TRBD2. Germline lookup yields CDR1 LGHNT and CDR2 FRNRAP. After removal of 3 bases from V and 0 bases from J, the junction contained 2 bases not matched to a gene. The CDR3 runs to 15 residues. The CDR3 region is CASGLGTRSTDTQYF. Here the CDR3 DNA reads TGTGCTAGTGGTTTAGGGACTAGGAGCACAGATACGCAGTATTTT.

This chain joins TRBV11-3 and TRBJ2-1; maybe TRBD2 (5 bases). V gave up 5 bases and J gave up 0 bases, with 11 bases separating them. The CDR3 is made up of 15 amino acids. CDR1 and CDR2 (germline): SGHNT, YENEEA. The CDR3 loop reads CASSPGMSSYNEQFF. The CDR3 bases are TGTGCCAGCAGCCCCGGGATGAGCTCCTACAATGAGCAGTTCTTC. Full variable domain (remainder filled in from reference TRBV11-3 and TRBJ2-1): EAGVVQSPRYKIIEKKQPVAFWCNPISGHNTLYWYLQNLGQGPELLIRYENEEAVDDSQLPKDRFSAERLKGVDSTLKIQPAELGDSAVYLCASSPGMSSYNEQFFGPGTRLTVL.

This clone was detected a few times. V and J are TRBV10-3 and TRBJ2-7; tentatively, D is TRBD1 (6 bases). The CDR3 is 12 residues long. Trimming cost V 3 bases and J 4 bases, with 7 bases left between them. The V gene's germline CDR1 is ENHRY and CDR2 SYGVKD. The CDR3 DNA follows: TGTGCCATCAGTGATCAGGGGTACGAGCAGTACTTC. Its translation: CAISDQGYEQYF.

J is TRBJ2-2 and V is TRBV7-6; TRBD2 matches 8 bases. The length of the CDR3 is 14 residues. J gave up 5 bases and V 5 bases, and 4 bases lay outside the gene matches. The germline gives CDR1 SGHVS, CDR2 FNYEAQ. The CDR3 bases are TGTGCCAGCAGCATTATAGCGGGGACCGGGGAGCTGTTTTTT. Protein sequence: CASSIIAGTGELFF.